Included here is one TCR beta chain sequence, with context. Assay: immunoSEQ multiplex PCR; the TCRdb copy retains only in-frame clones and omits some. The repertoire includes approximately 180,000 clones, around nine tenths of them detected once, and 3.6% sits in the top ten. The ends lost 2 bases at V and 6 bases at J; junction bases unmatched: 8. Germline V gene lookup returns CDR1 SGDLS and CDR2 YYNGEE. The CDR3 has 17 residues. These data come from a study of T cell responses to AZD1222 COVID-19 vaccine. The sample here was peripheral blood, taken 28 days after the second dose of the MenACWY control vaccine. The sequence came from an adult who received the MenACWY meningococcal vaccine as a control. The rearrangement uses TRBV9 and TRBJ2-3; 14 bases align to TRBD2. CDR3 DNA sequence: TGTGCCAGCAGCGTCGGACTAGCGGGAGGCCGTCGGGATACGCAGTATTTT. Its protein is CASSVGLAGGRRDTQYF. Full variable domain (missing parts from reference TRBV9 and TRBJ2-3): DSGVTQTPKHLITATGQRVTLRCSPRSGDLSVYWYQQSLDQGLQFLIQYYNGEERAKGNILERFSAQQFPDLHSELNLSSLELGDSALYFCASSVGLAGGRRDTQYFGPGTRLTVL.